This T cell receptor (beta chain) stems from a study of graft-versus-host responses after intestinal transplantation. Study at large: Every transplant recipient was induced with anti-thymocyte globulin, then maintained on tacrolimus and steroids for about three years.

Only in-frame clones appear in the TCRdb table, and some are missing; sequencing was by immunoSEQ multiplex PCR. The sample gives about 89,000 clones, roughly 89% of which show up once; roughly 0.1% is in the top ten. A remark on this clone: Its matching antigen is unknown.

Points from the study as a whole: Individuals who had graft-donor T cell macrochimerism had allografts that showed high graft-versus-host to host-versus-graft clonal ratios.

CDR3 length equals 21 residues. V lost 1 base and J 2 bases, leaving 29 bases between the germline ends. CDR1 is SGHRS and CDR2 is YFSETQ in the germline V gene. Sample: unstimulated CD4+ T cells sorted from spleen or lymph node cells, taken before intestinal transplant. The receptor's source is a human donor who received an intestinal transplant. The chain recombines TRBV5-1 with TRBJ2-3; D remains ambiguous. CDR3 sequence: CASSLFPPTIRGPLITDTQYF. DNA for the CDR3: TGCGCCAGCAGCTTGTTTCCTCCTACTATCAGAGGTCCTCTGATCACAGATACGCAGTATTTT. Variable domain in full (rest from reference TRBV5-1 and TRBJ2-3): KAGVTQTPRYLIKTRGQQVTLSCSPISGHRSVSWYQQTPGQGLQFLFEYFSETQRNKGNFPGRFSGRQFSNSRSEMNVSTLELGDSALYLCASSLFPPTIRGPLITDTQYFGPGTRLTVL.